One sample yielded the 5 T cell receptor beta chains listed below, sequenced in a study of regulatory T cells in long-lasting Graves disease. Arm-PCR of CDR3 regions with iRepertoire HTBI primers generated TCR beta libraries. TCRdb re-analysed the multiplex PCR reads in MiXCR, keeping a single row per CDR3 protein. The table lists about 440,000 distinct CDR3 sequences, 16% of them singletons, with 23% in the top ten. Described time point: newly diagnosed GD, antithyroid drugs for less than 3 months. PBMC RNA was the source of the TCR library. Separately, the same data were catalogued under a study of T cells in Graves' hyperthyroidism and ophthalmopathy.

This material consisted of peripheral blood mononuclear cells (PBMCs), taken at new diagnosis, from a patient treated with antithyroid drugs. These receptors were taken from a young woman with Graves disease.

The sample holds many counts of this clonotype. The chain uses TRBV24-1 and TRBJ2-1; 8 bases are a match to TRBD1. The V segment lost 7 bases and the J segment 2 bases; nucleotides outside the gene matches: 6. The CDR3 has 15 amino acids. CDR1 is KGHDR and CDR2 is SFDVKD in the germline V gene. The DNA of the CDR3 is TGTGCCACCAGCGCAGCCAGGGGGCCCTACAATGAGCAGTTCTTC. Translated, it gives CATSAARGPYNEQFF.

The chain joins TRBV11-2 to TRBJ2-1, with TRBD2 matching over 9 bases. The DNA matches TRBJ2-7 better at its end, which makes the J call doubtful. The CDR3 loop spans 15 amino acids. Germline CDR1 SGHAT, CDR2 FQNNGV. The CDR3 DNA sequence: TGTGCCAGCACCCCCAGACTAGCGGTAAACAATGAGCAGTACTTC. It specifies CASTPRLAVNNEQYF.

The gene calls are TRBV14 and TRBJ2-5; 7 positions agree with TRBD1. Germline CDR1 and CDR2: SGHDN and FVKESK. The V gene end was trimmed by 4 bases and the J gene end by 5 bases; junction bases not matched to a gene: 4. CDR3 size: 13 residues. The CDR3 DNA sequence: TGTGCCAGCAGCCGGGACAGAGGGGAGACCCAGTACTTC. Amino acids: CASSRDRGETQYF.

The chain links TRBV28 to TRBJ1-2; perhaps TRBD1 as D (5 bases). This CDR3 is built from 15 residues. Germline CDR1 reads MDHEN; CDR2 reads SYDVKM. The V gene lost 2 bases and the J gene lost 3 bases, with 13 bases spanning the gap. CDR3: CASSLGGGGYYGYTF. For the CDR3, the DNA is TGTGCCAGCAGTTTAGGGGGTGGGGGTTACTATGGCTACACCTTC.

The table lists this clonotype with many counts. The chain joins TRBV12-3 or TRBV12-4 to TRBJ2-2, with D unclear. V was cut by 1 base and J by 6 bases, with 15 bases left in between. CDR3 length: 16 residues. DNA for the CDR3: TGTGCCAGCAGTTTAGGACCCGGGCGGCAGGCCGGGGAGCTGTTTTTT. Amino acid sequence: CASSLGPGRQAGELFF.